This entry concerns a single T cell receptor (beta chain). Its antigen is unidentified. This specimen belongs to a study of human T cells and chemical hapten exposure. Study-level information: Diphenylcyclopropenone was administered weekly to the scalp of patients throughout the roughly 22-week study.

Trimming removed 7 bases from V and 4 bases from J, with 17 bases in between. The CDR3 runs 15 residues. CDR1 is MDHEN and CDR2 is SYDVKM in the germline V gene. In the authors' methods: A typical sample had approximately 93,000 TCRs, with about 23,224 to 750,000 overall. TCRdb re-called the RACE reads with MiXCR, one entry per CDR3 protein. These V and J calls derive from TCRdb rather than the authors' analysis. Of some 110,000 distinct CDR3 sequences listed, about 11% are singletons. General study findings and limits: Healthy individuals' immune responses may differ from those of donors, who had alopecia.

Regarding time point: patch test 3, about 24 weeks after DPC sensitization. The treatment here: therapeutic diphenylcyclopropenone sensitization with weekly scalp DPC. In every case, blood was obtained before the patch test was applied. Sample: whole blood, taken in connection with sensitization to the hapten diphenylcyclopropenone (DPC). This sequence was found in a woman aged 45-59 years with alopecia areata. Some clones in this sample may be carry-over from other donors' samples. The chain joins TRBV28 to TRBJ2-1; TRBD1 is a possible D gene (6 bases). The CDR3 loop is CASTSGQSWYNEQFF. Here the CDR3 DNA reads TGTGCCAGCACCAGCGGACAGTCTTGGTACAATGAGCAGTTCTTC.